The 21 T cell receptor beta chains below all came from one sample that was sequenced in a study of blood T cell repertoires in COVID-19 (TCRdb year 2020). The method was the immunoSEQ multiplex PCR assay. In its TCRdb copy, this immuneACCESS table keeps in-frame sequences only and misses some clones. Where compared with another copy, unresolved V genes explain less than half of these, and the others have no known cause. The sample records more than 80,000 clones, about 84% of which are singletons. The top ten clonotypes cover 14% to 15% of the sample. Sequencing input: peripheral blood. The source is a woman aged 60 to 75 with acute or convalescent COVID-19.

V and J are TRBV19 and TRBJ1-1, with 7 bases aligning to TRBD1. From germline, CDR1 is LNHDA and CDR2 SQIVND (reference sequence). The CDR3 consists of 16 residues. The ends lost 4 bases at V and 0 bases at J; junction bases unmatched: 8. CDR3 residues: CASSTHPGQMNTEAFF. The CDR3 DNA sequence: TGTGCCAGTAGTACCCACCCGGGACAGATGAACACTGAAGCTTTCTTT.

This chain links TRBV5-1 with TRBJ1-1; D is ambiguous. Trimming shortened V by 0 bases and J by 4 bases, and 13 bases separated the two germline ends. CDR3 length equals 15 residues. CDR1 is SGHRS and CDR2 is YFSETQ in the germline V gene. Here the CDR3 DNA reads TGCGCCAGCAGCTTGGTGGCGGGAGAGGGCACTGAAGCTTTCTTT. Its protein is CASSLVAGEGTEAFF.

The genes are TRBV7-9 and TRBJ2-1; 13 nucleotides match TRBD2. In germline, CDR1 is SEHNR, CDR2 FQNEAQ (reference sequence). This CDR3 has 15 residues. J lost 6 bases, V lost 4 bases, and 3 bases had no gene match. CDR3 nucleotide sequence: TGTGCCAGCAGCTCTACTAGCGGGGGGGCCAATGAGCAGTTCTTC. It codes for CASSSTSGGANEQFF.

The chain joins TRBV3-1 (or the pseudogene TRBV3-2) to TRBJ1-2; TRBD1 matches 7 bases. Looked up from germline, CDR1 is LGHDT and CDR2 is YNNKEL (reference sequence). Trimming at V came to 1 base and at J to 7 bases, leaving 9 bases not matched to a gene. The CDR3 is 15 amino acids. CDR3 protein: CASSQGSRGTGGYTF. In nucleotides, the CDR3 is TGTGCCAGCAGCCAAGGCAGCAGGGGGACTGGTGGCTACACCTTC.

The V and J genes are TRBV4-1 and TRBJ1-3; D is perhaps TRBD1 (5 bases). The CDR3 has 19 amino acids. Germline assignment: CDR1 MGHRA and CDR2 YSYEKL. V lost 4 bases and J lost 0, with 22 bases in between. The CDR3 here is CASSPGLGRRISSGNTIYF. The CDR3 DNA reads TGCGCCAGCAGCCCAGGGTTAGGTAGAAGAATTAGCTCTGGAAACACCATATATTTT.

J is TRBJ1-5 and V is TRBV19; 7 bases map to TRBD1. After removal of 5 bases from V and 12 bases from J, the junction contained 10 bases not matched to a gene. The germline gives CDR1 LNHDA, CDR2 SQIVND (reference sequence). This CDR3 has 13 amino acids. The CDR3 coding sequence is TGTGCCAGTAGTGTCAACTCCGGGACAGTCCAGCATTTT. Encoded protein: CASSVNSGTVQHF.

This rearrangement joins TRBV2 to TRBJ2-7, with 11 positions matching TRBD2. V lost 5 bases, J lost 4 bases, and 10 bases stayed unmatched. Germline lookup yields CDR1 SNHLY and CDR2 FYNNEI. This CDR3 is built from 16 residues. The CDR3 region is CASSYRSGRAMYEQYF. The CDR3 DNA is TGTGCCAGCAGTTATCGTAGCGGGAGGGCCATGTACGAGCAGTACTTC. The full variable domain, completed using reference TRBV2 and TRBJ2-7, is EPEVTQTPSHQVTQMGQEVILRCVPISNHLYFYWYRQILGQKVEFLVSFYNNEISEKSEIFDDQFSVERPDGSNFTLKIRSTKLEDSAMYFCASSYRSGRAMYEQYFGPGTRLTVT.

This rearrangement joins TRBV6-2 or TRBV6-3 to TRBJ2-5; no definite D call. Per the germline V gene, CDR1 is MNHEY and CDR2 is SVGEGT. Trimming shortened V by 3 bases and J by 5 bases, and 25 bases separated the two germline ends. This CDR3 spans 18 amino acids. The CDR3 reads CASSYNDRRRLSWETQYF. The CDR3 bases are TGTGCCAGCAGTTATAATGATCGCCGCAGGCTGTCATGGGAGACCCAGTACTTC.

The V gene is TRBV2, the J gene TRBJ1-3, with D maybe TRBD1 (5 bases). V lost 6 bases and J 0 bases, leaving 12 bases between the germline ends. Germline lookup yields CDR1 SNHLY and CDR2 FYNNEI. The CDR3 length is 15 residues. CDR3 sequence: CASRPQGSSGNTIYF. The CDR3 nucleotides read TGTGCCAGCAGACCCCAGGGTAGCTCTGGAAACACCATATATTTT.

The J gene is TRBJ1-1, the V gene TRBV4-1; possible D gene TRBD1, 5 bases. V lost 2 bases to trimming and J lost 6 bases, with 10 bases between them. This CDR3 spans 13 amino acids. CDR1 is MGHRA and CDR2 is YSYEKL in the germline V gene. CDR3 nucleotides: TGCGCCAGCAGCCAATTGATGGGGCCTGAAGCTTTCTTT. This codes for CASSQLMGPEAFF.

CDR3 coding DNA: TGTGCCAGCTCGCTGGGACTAGCGGGGGGGAACAATGAGCAGTTCTTC. This gives the protein CASSLGLAGGNNEQFF. This chain links TRBV18 with TRBJ2-1; 16 bases fit TRBD2. This CDR3 region has 16 residues. With V trimmed by 6 bases and J by 5 bases, 4 bases remained unmatched. The V gene's germline CDR1 is KGHSH and CDR2 LQKENI.

The chain has TRBV18 and TRBJ1-4; 10 bases align to TRBD1. With V trimmed by 2 bases and J by 3 bases, 0 bases remained unmatched. CDR1 and CDR2 (germline): KGHSH, LQKENI. The CDR3 is 15 residues long. The CDR3 loop reads CASSPGTGANEKLFF. The CDR3, as DNA: TGTGCCAGCTCACCAGGGACAGGGGCTAATGAAAAACTGTTTTTT. Using reference TRBV18 and TRBJ1-4 for the parts outside the CDR3, the full variable domain is NAGVMQNPRHLVRRRGQEARLRCSPMKGHSHVYWYRQLPEEGLKFMVYLQKENIIDESGMPKERFSAEFPKEGPSILRIQQVVRGDSAAYFCASSPGTGANEKLFFGSGTQLSVL.

The chain employs TRBV7-2 and TRBJ2-3; tentatively, D is TRBD2 (7 bases). CDR1 and CDR2 (germline): SGHTA, FQGNSA. The germline V and J ends were trimmed by 1 base and 6 bases, with 14 bases remaining between them. CDR3 length equals 15 residues. CDR3 sequence: CASSLVSGGGDTQYF. The CDR3 DNA sequence: TGTGCCAGCAGCTTAGTGTCGGGGGGCGGCGATACGCAGTATTTT.

The chain links TRBV19 to TRBJ1-4; D gene unclear. Germline loops: CDR1 LNHDA, CDR2 SQIVND (reference sequence). This CDR3 is 13 amino acids long. Trimming stripped 3 bases from V and 4 bases from J, with 6 bases between. The CDR3 here is CASSISFNEKLFF. For the CDR3, the DNA is TGTGCCAGTAGTATCTCTTTTAATGAAAAACTGTTTTTT. The full variable domain, completed using reference TRBV19 and TRBJ1-4, is DGGITQSPKYLFRKEGQNVTLSCEQNLNHDAMYWYRQDPGQGLRLIYYSQIVNDFQKGDIAEGYSVSREKKESFPLTVTSAQKNPTAFYLCASSISFNEKLFFGSGTQLSVL.

V gene TRBV7-2 combines with J gene TRBJ1-3; TRBD1 aligns across 7 bases. Germline V gene lookup returns CDR1 SGHTA and CDR2 FQGNSA. The CDR3 consists of 15 residues. V dropped 2 bases and J dropped 2; count of bases not matched to a gene: 3. The CDR3 region is CASSLRGGTGNTIYF. CDR3 coding DNA: TGTGCCAGCAGCTTAAGAGGGGGCACTGGAAACACCATATATTTT.

V gene TRBV3-1 (or the pseudogene TRBV3-2) combines with J gene TRBJ2-2; no clear D. V was cut by 0 bases and J by 7 bases, with 6 bases left in between. Germline CDR1 and CDR2: LGHDT and YNNKEL (reference sequence). The length of the CDR3 is 13 residues. This CDR3 reads CASSQDRLGELFF. DNA for the CDR3: TGTGCCAGCAGCCAAGATCGTCTCGGGGAGCTGTTTTTT.

This chain links TRBV3-1 (or the pseudogene TRBV3-2) with TRBJ1-4; 11 bases agree with TRBD1. The CDR3 is 15 residues long. V lost 1 base, J lost 7 bases, and 2 bases stayed unmatched. The germline gives CDR1 LGHDT, CDR2 YNNKEL (reference sequence). CDR3 sequence: CASSQAGTGGEKLFF. The DNA for the CDR3 is TGTGCCAGCAGCCAAGCAGGGACAGGGGGTGAAAAACTGTTTTTT.

The genes are TRBV28 and TRBJ2-7; TRBD2 matches 11 bases. Germline CDR1 MDHEN, CDR2 SYDVKM. This CDR3 spans 15 amino acids. V trimming: 6 bases; J trimming: 3 bases; junction bases outside the gene matches: 7. CDR3: CASRVTSGRVYEQYF. CDR3 sequence (DNA): TGTGCCAGCAGGGTTACTAGCGGGAGAGTCTACGAGCAGTACTTC.

This rearrangement joins TRBV6-6 to TRBJ1-2; TRBD1 matches at 7 bases. J gave up 4 bases and V 2 bases, and 7 bases lay outside the gene matches. The germline gives CDR1 MNHNY, CDR2 SVGAGI (reference sequence). The CDR3 covers 15 residues. As DNA, the CDR3 is TGTGCCAGCAGTTACGAAGGGGACAGCCGCTATGGCTACACCTTC. It yields the protein CASSYEGDSRYGYTF.

The chain carries TRBV5-1 and TRBJ2-1, with 9 bases aligning to TRBD2. Trimming removed 4 bases from V and 8 bases from J; junction bases left unmatched: 10. The CDR3 runs to 15 residues. Germline CDR1 is SGHRS and CDR2 is YFSETQ. CDR3 DNA: TGCGCCAGCAGCGCGGGACTAGCAAACGTAGATGAGCAGTTCTTC. This sequence encodes CASSAGLANVDEQFF. The full variable domain, its missing parts supplied by reference TRBV5-1 and TRBJ2-1, is KAGVTQTPRYLIKTRGQQVTLSCSPISGHRSVSWYQQTPGQGLQFLFEYFSETQRNKGNFPGRFSGRQFSNSRSEMNVSTLELGDSALYLCASSAGLANVDEQFFGPGTRLTVL.

This clone occurred once. The chain combines TRBV18 with TRBJ2-1; 7 nucleotides agree with TRBD2. This CDR3 is 13 amino acids long. Germline V gene lookup returns CDR1 KGHSH and CDR2 LQKENI. The V segment lost 6 bases and the J segment 8 bases; nucleotides outside the gene matches: 7. CDR3 sequence: CASSPGGSDEQFF. Written as DNA, the CDR3 is TGTGCCAGCTCTCCCGGGGGGAGCGATGAGCAGTTCTTC.